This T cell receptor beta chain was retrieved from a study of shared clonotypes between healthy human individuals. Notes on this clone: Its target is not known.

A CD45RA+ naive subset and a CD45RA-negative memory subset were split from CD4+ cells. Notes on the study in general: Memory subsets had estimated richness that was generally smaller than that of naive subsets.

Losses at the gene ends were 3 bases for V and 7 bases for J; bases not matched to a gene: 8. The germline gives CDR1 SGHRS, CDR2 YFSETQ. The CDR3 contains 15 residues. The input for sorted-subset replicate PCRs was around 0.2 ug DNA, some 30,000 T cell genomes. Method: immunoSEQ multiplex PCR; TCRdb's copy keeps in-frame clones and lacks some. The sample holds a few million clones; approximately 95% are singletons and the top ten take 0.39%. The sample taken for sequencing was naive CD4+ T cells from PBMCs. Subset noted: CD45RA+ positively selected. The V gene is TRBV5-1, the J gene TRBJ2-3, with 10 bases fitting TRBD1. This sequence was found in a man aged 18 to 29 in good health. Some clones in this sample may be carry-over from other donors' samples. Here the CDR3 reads CASSSTGGEGNTQYF. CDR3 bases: TGCGCCAGCAGCTCGACAGGGGGCGAGGGGAATACGCAGTATTTT.